A selection of T cell receptor beta chains follows, all from one sample in a study of T-cell memory formation after mild COVID-19. A single record per CDR3 protein comes from TCRdb applying MiXCR to the 5' RACE reads. This sample has about 190,000 distinct CDR3 sequences, with around 17% found just once. The sequencing sample was made of PBMCs or a T cell subset sorted from them (not recorded which). These receptor sequences come from an adult woman who had mild COVID-19 (a few samples of this study predate the infection). Cell type and time point are not known. The CDR3 runs from the conserved cysteine through the conserved F or W. A D gene is named only where the DNA matches it firmly. A clone size is listed for some rows: how often the clone was seen (once, few, many), or a class if it is expanded.

cdr3_nt: TGTGCCAGCACCCCCGGACAGACCTACGAGCAGTACTTC
cdr3_aa: CASTPGQTYEQYF
clone_size: few
d_call: .
j_call: TRBJ2-7
v_call: TRBV12-3/TRBV12-4
cdr3_length: 13

cdr3_nt: TGTGCCAGCAGTGATATCGGGAGGAGGGCATATGGCTACACCTTC
cdr3_aa: CASSDIGRRAYGYTF
clone_size: .
d_call: .
j_call: TRBJ1-2
v_call: TRBV6-1
cdr3_length: 15

cdr3_nt: TGTGCCAGCAGCAAAGTTGAAACCGCAGGACCCCCGCAGATTGAGCAGTACTTC
cdr3_aa: CASSKVETAGPPQIEQYF
clone_size: few
d_call: .
j_call: TRBJ2-7
v_call: TRBV21-1
cdr3_length: 18

cdr3_nt: TGTGCCAGCAGTTTATCGGCGGGGACAGGGGAATCACCCCTCCACTTT
cdr3_aa: CASSLSAGTGESPLHF
clone_size: .
d_call: TRBD1
j_call: TRBJ1-6
v_call: TRBV27
cdr3_length: 16

cdr3_nt: TGTGCCAGCAGCTTAGAATCTAGCGGGAGGGCTACCTACGAGCAGTACTTC
cdr3_aa: CASSLESSGRATYEQYF
clone_size: few
d_call: TRBD2
j_call: TRBJ2-7
v_call: TRBV7-8
cdr3_length: 17

cdr3_nt: TGTGCCAGCAGTATCGGACAGAGAGTTGGCTACACCTTC
cdr3_aa: CASSIGQRVGYTF
clone_size: few
d_call: .
j_call: TRBJ1-2
v_call: TRBV12-3/TRBV12-4
cdr3_length: 13

cdr3_nt: TGTGCCATCAGTGATCTCGGGACCTTCACCTACGAGCAGTACTTC
cdr3_aa: CAISDLGTFTYEQYF
clone_size: many
d_call: .
j_call: TRBJ2-7
v_call: TRBV10-3
cdr3_length: 15

cdr3_nt: TGTGCCACCAGTGATCCCCGGACTCGCACAGATACGCAGTATTTT
cdr3_aa: CATSDPRTRTDTQYF
clone_size: .
d_call: .
j_call: TRBJ2-3
v_call: TRBV24-1
cdr3_length: 15

cdr3_nt: TGTGCCAGCAGCTCACCGGGACAGGGATATGGCTACACCTTC
cdr3_aa: CASSSPGQGYGYTF
clone_size: .
d_call: TRBD1
j_call: TRBJ1-2
v_call: TRBV7-9
cdr3_length: 14

cdr3_nt: TGTGCCAGCAGTTTTACTAGCGGGGCCACCGGGGAGCTGTTTTTT
cdr3_aa: CASSFTSGATGELFF
clone_size: .
d_call: TRBD2
j_call: TRBJ2-2
v_call: TRBV27
cdr3_length: 15

cdr3_nt: TGTGCCAGCGGCAGCTCTGGAAACACCATATATTTT
cdr3_aa: CASGSSGNTIYF
clone_size: .
d_call: .
j_call: TRBJ1-3
v_call: TRBV10-3
cdr3_length: 12

cdr3_nt: TGTGCCAGCAGCAACCTCGGGCTCGGGCCACTGTTTTTT
cdr3_aa: CASSNLGLGPLFF
clone_size: few
d_call: .
j_call: TRBJ1-4
v_call: TRBV7-9
cdr3_length: 13

cdr3_nt: TGTGCCAGCAGACCCAGCGTGCGTTATCCCCGTGAACGCGAGCAGTACTTC
cdr3_aa: CASRPSVRYPREREQYF
clone_size: few
d_call: .
j_call: TRBJ2-7
v_call: TRBV12-3/TRBV12-4
cdr3_length: 17

cdr3_nt: TGCAGTGCCCTTAGCCGAGCCGGGGAGCTGTTTTTT
cdr3_aa: CSALSRAGELFF
clone_size: .
d_call: .
j_call: TRBJ2-2
v_call: TRBV20-1
cdr3_length: 12

cdr3_nt: TGCAGCGTCGCCACGTACCTACAGGGACTCGGAGAGGAGCAGTACTTC
cdr3_aa: CSVATYLQGLGEEQYF
clone_size: .
d_call: .
j_call: TRBJ2-7
v_call: TRBV29-1
cdr3_length: 16

cdr3_nt: TGTGCCACCAGTGATACAGGGTCTTCCTACAATGAGCAGTTCTTC
cdr3_aa: CATSDTGSSYNEQFF
clone_size: .
d_call: .
j_call: TRBJ2-1
v_call: TRBV24-1
cdr3_length: 15

cdr3_nt: TGTGCCAGCAGCTTAGCCAGCCTGACCGTTTACACCGGGGAGCTGTTTTTT
cdr3_aa: CASSLASLTVYTGELFF
clone_size: .
d_call: .
j_call: TRBJ2-2
v_call: TRBV7-6
cdr3_length: 17

cdr3_nt: TGTGCCAGTAGTTCAGACCCACCGGGACTAAAAGACAATGAGCAGTTCTTC
cdr3_aa: CASSSDPPGLKDNEQFF
clone_size: few
d_call: TRBD2
j_call: TRBJ2-1
v_call: TRBV19
cdr3_length: 17

cdr3_nt: TGCGCCAGCAGCCAAACAGGGAGCCGGACCGGGGAGCTGTTTTTT
cdr3_aa: CASSQTGSRTGELFF
clone_size: many
d_call: .
j_call: TRBJ2-2
v_call: TRBV5-1
cdr3_length: 15

cdr3_nt: TGTGCCAGCAGTGAACGGGACATCTCCTACGAGCAGTACTTC
cdr3_aa: CASSERDISYEQYF
clone_size: .
d_call: .
j_call: TRBJ2-7
v_call: TRBV2
cdr3_length: 14

cdr3_nt: TGCGCCAGCAGCTTGTCGGGGGCCCTTAACACTGAAGCTTTCTTT
cdr3_aa: CASSLSGALNTEAFF
clone_size: few
d_call: .
j_call: TRBJ1-1
v_call: TRBV5-1
cdr3_length: 15

cdr3_nt: TGTGCCAGCAGTTTAAGGGGCCGTGGGGCCTACAATGAGCAGTTCTTC
cdr3_aa: CASSLRGRGAYNEQFF
clone_size: few
d_call: .
j_call: TRBJ2-1
v_call: TRBV12-3/TRBV12-4
cdr3_length: 16

cdr3_nt: TGTGCCAGCAGGGGACAGACTTATGGCTACACCTTC
cdr3_aa: CASRGQTYGYTF
clone_size: .
d_call: TRBD1
j_call: TRBJ1-2
v_call: TRBV3-1
cdr3_length: 12

cdr3_nt: TGTGCCAGCAGACCGTGGACGGATGGGGAGCCCCAGCATTTT
cdr3_aa: CASRPWTDGEPQHF
clone_size: few
d_call: .
j_call: TRBJ1-5
v_call: TRBV6-5
cdr3_length: 14

cdr3_nt: TGTGCCAGCAGCGGCCGGACTAGCGAGGATTATACGCAGTATTTT
cdr3_aa: CASSGRTSEDYTQYF
clone_size: few
d_call: TRBD2
j_call: TRBJ2-3
v_call: TRBV9
cdr3_length: 15

cdr3_nt: TGTGCCACCAGTGATTATCGGGGGATAGGGGATACGCAGTATTTT
cdr3_aa: CATSDYRGIGDTQYF
clone_size: .
d_call: .
j_call: TRBJ2-3
v_call: TRBV24-1
cdr3_length: 15

cdr3_nt: TGTGCCACCAGTGCCCAAAGGGGACAGGTCAGATCAGATACGCAGTATTTT
cdr3_aa: CATSAQRGQVRSDTQYF
clone_size: few
d_call: TRBD1
j_call: TRBJ2-3
v_call: TRBV24-1
cdr3_length: 17

cdr3_nt: TGCAGTGCTAGAGATTGGAGAGCCTCTGGAAACACCATATATTTT
cdr3_aa: CSARDWRASGNTIYF
clone_size: .
d_call: .
j_call: TRBJ1-3
v_call: TRBV20-1
cdr3_length: 15

cdr3_nt: TGCGCCAGCAGCTTGGCCCCAGTTAACACCGGGGAGCTGTTTTTT
cdr3_aa: CASSLAPVNTGELFF
clone_size: few
d_call: .
j_call: TRBJ2-2
v_call: TRBV5-1
cdr3_length: 15

cdr3_nt: TGTGCCACCAATACAGGGGCCGCCGGGGAGCTGTTTTTT
cdr3_aa: CATNTGAAGELFF
clone_size: few
d_call: TRBD1
j_call: TRBJ2-2
v_call: TRBV25-1
cdr3_length: 13

cdr3_nt: TGTGCCAGCAGTGTAACAGGGGGCTCTTCACCCCTCCACTTT
cdr3_aa: CASSVTGGSSPLHF
clone_size: .
d_call: TRBD1
j_call: TRBJ1-6
v_call: TRBV12-3/TRBV12-4
cdr3_length: 14

cdr3_nt: TGTGCCAGCCTGGACAGGGACTATGGCTACACCTTC
cdr3_aa: CASLDRDYGYTF
clone_size: few
d_call: TRBD1
j_call: TRBJ1-2
v_call: TRBV12-3/TRBV12-4
cdr3_length: 12